This TCR beta chain was recovered during a study of CD8 T cells in Susac syndrome (dated by TCRdb to the late 2010s). A note on the overall study: Repertoire sequencing was used to test whether CD8+ T cell activation and differentiation in Susac syndrome was antigen driven. Results the study describes overall, beyond this receptor: The TCR sequencing and HLA analysis was acknowledged to have included a relatively small number of individuals.

Peripheral blood CD8+ and CD4+ T cells from healthy donors, Susac syndrome patients and multiple sclerosis patients were profiled using high-throughput TCR beta sequencing. The multiple sclerosis controls were treatment-naive patients whose relapsing-remitting disease, either stable or active, fulfilled the revised McDonald criteria. CD8+ TEMRA cells were enriched by FACS, while bulk CD8+ and CD4+ T cells were purified by magnetic negative isolation. Blood was collected in EDTA tubes and processed within 24 hours, with PBMCs isolated through density gradient centrifugation. PBMCs intended for TCR sequencing were cryopreserved in liquid nitrogen and thawed later in a water bath at 37 degrees C. Purity of sorted or isolated CD4+, CD8+ and CD8+ TEMRA cells was at least 90%. Comments on this clonotype: There is no known antigen for this receptor. Base qualities are not provided; no much larger clone lies one nucleotide away.

RNA was extracted with the RNeasy kit and about 0.45 to 1 ug was reverse transcribed using random hexamers. The immunoSEQ multiplex PCR assay, covering 54 Vbeta and 13 Jbeta segments, was used to amplify TCR beta CDR3 regions. Bias from PCR amplification was corrected by using a synthetic template baseline for primer optimization and for computational correction. As for the original processing: Reads were assigned to V, D and J genes according to IMGT and analyzed in immunoSEQ Analyzer, with only productive sequences retained. Clonality was calculated as one minus the Shannon entropy normalized by log2 of the number of productive unique sequences. For each patient and control, public and private clones were evaluated among the 100 most prevalent clones. Clones were defined as Susac-specific if absent from the healthy and MS cohorts, from 1052 published viral clones and from other ImmuneACCESS disease sequences. TCRdb trimmed the raw reads at Q25, called clones with MiXCR and kept productive beta chains. Rows matching on CDR3 protein sequence are summarized as one entry with the most common DNA and genes. The V and J calls come from TCRdb's annotation, not from the publication. The sample table shows 150,000 to 200,000 distinct CDR3 sequences, and approximately 94% are seen once. More than 0.09% of the sample rests with the top ten.

The CDR3 spans 14 residues, from the cysteine through the phenylalanine. Left in the record is the CDR3 DNA by itself, 42 bases read in frame from the first base. The trim is 6 bases for V and 6 bases for J, with a gap of 19 bases between the germline ends. CDR1 and CDR2 (SQVTM, ANQGSEA) derive from the germline V gene. The specimen sequenced was CD4+ T cells from PBMCs. The receptor chain draws on TRBV29-1 and TRBJ2-3; tentative D gene TRBD2, with 5 bases matching. This sequence was found in a human donor with multiple sclerosis. The nucleotides read TGCAGCGTCCTCCCTAGCTCGATGGCGGATACGCAGTATTTT. This is translated as CSVLPSSMADTQYF.